These 23 T cell receptor beta chains originate from one sample sequenced in a study of T cells in localized non-small cell lung cancer. The table came from immunoSEQ multiplex PCR; TCRdb's copy has only in-frame clones and leaves some out. The sample holds a few thousand clones, 25% to 35% seen once. The sequencing used lung tumor tissue, collected before any cancer treatment. These TCRs come from a woman between 35 and 70 years old with stage I squamous cell lung carcinoma.

This clone showed up just a few times. The CDR3 nucleotides are TGTGCCAGCAGCGAGGGACTAGCGAGCAACACCGGGGAGCTGTTTTTT. Amino acids: CASSEGLASNTGELFF. This chain joins TRBV11-3 and TRBJ2-2; TRBD2 matches at 10 bases. Per the germline V gene, CDR1 is SGHNT and CDR2 is YENEEA. With V trimmed by 5 bases and J by 2 bases, 5 bases remained unmatched. The CDR3 consists of 16 residues. Full variable domain (outside the CDR3, taken from reference TRBV11-3 and TRBJ2-2): EAGVVQSPRYKIIEKKQPVAFWCNPISGHNTLYWYLQNLGQGPELLIRYENEEAVDDSQLPKDRFSAERLKGVDSTLKIQPAELGDSAVYLCASSEGLASNTGELFFGEGSRLTVL.

The V call is TRBV5-1, the J call TRBJ1-1, with no clear D. This CDR3 has 14 amino acids. The V end was cut by 5 bases, the J end by 1 base, with 12 bases between. Germline assignment: CDR1 SGHRS and CDR2 YFSETQ. The CDR3 region has the DNA TGCGCCAGCAGTCCCACGGGGAGGAACACTGAAGCTTTCTTT. Translated: CASSPTGRNTEAFF. Full variable domain (remainder filled in from reference TRBV5-1 and TRBJ1-1): KAGVTQTPRYLIKTRGQQVTLSCSPISGHRSVSWYQQTPGQGLQFLFEYFSETQRNKGNFPGRFSGRQFSNSRSEMNVSTLELGDSALYLCASSPTGRNTEAFFGQGTRLTVV.

This clone was found a few times. V is TRBV9 and J is TRBJ2-1; 8 bases agree with TRBD2. V lost 5 bases, J lost 4 bases, and 14 bases stayed unmatched. From germline, CDR1 is SGDLS and CDR2 YYNGEE. The CDR3 sequence is 17 residues long. The CDR3 DNA follows: TGTGCCAGCAGTGAGAATTCAGGGACTAGGGGTTACAATGAGCAGTTCTTC. Its protein product is CASSENSGTRGYNEQFF.

The J gene is TRBJ1-1, the V gene TRBV6-7; TRBD1 matches at 9 bases. TRBV6-7 is classed as an ORF, of uncertain function. The V and J ends lost 6 bases and 0 bases, in that order; junction bases with no gene match: 2. There are 14 residues in the CDR3. CDR3 DNA sequence: TGTGCCAGCAGCACAGGGGGCATGAACACTGAAGCTTTCTTT. This encodes CASSTGGMNTEAFF.

A few counts support this clone. The J gene is TRBJ1-4, the V gene TRBV6-8; 8 bases fit TRBD1. Germline V CDR1 and CDR2: MNHGY, SAAAGT. CDR3 length equals 15 residues. V gave up 5 bases and J gave up 7 bases; unmatched junction bases: 9. The CDR3 loop is CASSQRQGWTEKLFF. The DNA for the CDR3 is TGTGCCAGCAGTCAACGACAGGGGTGGACTGAAAAACTGTTTTTT.

CDR3 in DNA: TGTGCCAGCAGTTACGGGGTAGCGGAGACCTACAATGAGCAGTTCTTC. Translated, it gives CASSYGVAETYNEQFF. This rearrangement joins TRBV6-8 to TRBJ2-1, with a tentative D call TRBD2 (6 bases). This CDR3 has 16 residues. Germline lookup yields CDR1 MNHGY and CDR2 SAAAGT. Trimming took 2 bases from V and 2 from J, leaving 13 bases between them.

V and J are TRBV11-3 and TRBJ2-2, with 10 nucleotides matching TRBD2. This CDR3 contains 17 residues. Germline V gives CDR1 SGHNT, CDR2 YENEEA. V shed 1 base and J 4 bases; nucleotides not matched to a gene: 6. In DNA, the CDR3 is TGTGCCAGCAGCTTAGTTCGGACTAGCGGTTTCACCGGGGAGCTGTTTTTT. This translates into CASSLVRTSGFTGELFF.

V is TRBV5-1 and J is TRBJ2-7; possibly TRBD2 for D (5 bases). Germline CDR1 is SGHRS and CDR2 is YFSETQ. The ends were cut back, 0 bases at V and 3 bases at J, with 10 bases in the middle. CDR3 length equals 14 residues. The CDR3 DNA follows: TGCGCCAGCAGCTTGGCCGGAGGTGACTACGAGCAGTACTTC. Protein: CASSLAGGDYEQYF. The full variable domain, its missing parts supplied by reference TRBV5-1 and TRBJ2-7, is KAGVTQTPRYLIKTRGQQVTLSCSPISGHRSVSWYQQTPGQGLQFLFEYFSETQRNKGNFPGRFSGRQFSNSRSEMNVSTLELGDSALYLCASSLAGGDYEQYFGPGTRLTVT.

V usage is TRBV6-8 and J usage is TRBJ2-7; 7 bases agree with TRBD1. Germline trimming cut 5 bases from V and 3 bases from J; bases unmatched to any gene: 10. The length of the CDR3 is 15 residues. Germline V gene lookup returns CDR1 MNHGY and CDR2 SAAAGT. In DNA form, the CDR3 reads TGTGCCAGCAGTGACCCCGGGACAGCTATCTACGAGCAGTACTTC. As protein: CASSDPGTAIYEQYF.

This sequence joins TRBV2 and TRBJ1-5, with D uncertain. The V end was cut by 5 bases, the J end by 6 bases, with 11 bases between. CDR3 size: 13 residues. In germline, CDR1 is SNHLY, CDR2 FYNNEI. The CDR3 sequence is CASSPPRGQPQHF. DNA of the CDR3: TGTGCCAGCAGTCCGCCCAGAGGTCAGCCCCAGCATTTT.

This clone was recorded a few times. This chain joins TRBV11-3 and TRBJ2-2; 10 positions match TRBD1. V was pared by 4 bases and J by 6 bases, with 8 bases of the junction left unmatched. This CDR3 spans 16 amino acids. Per the germline V gene, CDR1 is SGHNT and CDR2 is YENEEA. This CDR3 reads CASSSEGTGAPGELFF. The CDR3, as DNA: TGTGCCAGCAGCTCGGAGGGGACAGGGGCTCCCGGGGAGCTGTTTTTT.

The chain recombines TRBV19 with TRBJ2-1, with D perhaps TRBD2 (6 bases). Germline loops: CDR1 LNHDA, CDR2 SQIVND (reference sequence). The V gene lost 0 bases and the J gene lost 2 bases, with 11 bases spanning the gap. This CDR3 is built from 16 residues. The CDR3 region is CASSIDMAGTYNEQFF. The CDR3 coding sequence is TGTGCCAGTAGTATAGATATGGCGGGAACCTACAATGAGCAGTTCTTC.

By sample fraction, this clone is medium-sized. The chain employs TRBV28 and TRBJ1-1, with D possibly matching TRBD1 (5 bases). Germline CDR1 is MDHEN and CDR2 is SYDVKM. V was cut by 5 bases and J by 3 bases, with 13 bases left in between. The CDR3 consists of 14 residues. This CDR3 is CASSLWLGDTEAFF. The CDR3 region has the DNA TGTGCCAGCAGTCTCTGGTTAGGGGACACTGAAGCTTTCTTT.

The chain uses TRBV15 and TRBJ2-5; 8 bases are a match to TRBD1. The CDR3 runs to 14 residues. The V gene's germline CDR1 is LNHNV and CDR2 YYDKDF (reference sequence). After removal of 5 bases from V and 5 bases from J, the junction contained 7 bases not matched to a gene. This CDR3 is CATSPQQGVETQYF. The DNA of the CDR3 is TGTGCCACCAGCCCTCAACAGGGGGTGGAGACCCAGTACTTC. Complete variable domain (other parts from reference TRBV15 and TRBJ2-5): DAMVIQNPRYQVTQFGKPVTLSCSQTLNHNVMYWYQQKSSQAPKLLFHYYDKDFNNEADTPDNFQSRRPNTSFCFLDIRSPGLGDTAMYLCATSPQQGVETQYFGPGTRLLVL.

This clone was seen a handful of times. The V and J genes are TRBV11-3 and TRBJ2-2; no clear D. V was shortened by 4 bases and J by 0 bases, with 12 bases between the two germline ends. The CDR3 length is 16 residues. The V gene's germline CDR1 is SGHNT and CDR2 YENEEA. The CDR3 region is CASSSRAYSNTGELFF. The CDR3 DNA sequence: TGTGCCAGCAGCTCCCGGGCCTACTCGAACACCGGGGAGCTGTTTTTT.

This chain connects TRBV19 to TRBJ1-4, with no clear D. Germline V gives CDR1 LNHDA, CDR2 SQIVND (reference sequence). CDR3 length: 14 amino acids. V gave up 3 bases and J gave up 8 bases, with 13 bases separating them. CDR3 in DNA: TGTGCCAGTAGTATGGAGAAAGGTGGGGAAAAACTGTTTTTT. Protein sequence: CASSMEKGGEKLFF. Using reference TRBV19 and TRBJ1-4 for the parts outside the CDR3, the full variable domain is DGGITQSPKYLFRKEGQNVTLSCEQNLNHDAMYWYRQDPGQGLRLIYYSQIVNDFQKGDIAEGYSVSREKKESFPLTVTSAQKNPTAFYLCASSMEKGGEKLFFGSGTQLSVL.

This clone is deemed medium-sized. V usage is TRBV9 and J usage is TRBJ1-2; no reliable D call. Germline CDR1 reads SGDLS; CDR2 reads YYNGEE. The CDR3 extends over 12 amino acids. Trimming removed 8 bases at V and 3 bases at J, with 11 bases between. The CDR3 bases are TGTGCCAGTGGGATCGGCGACTATGGCTACACCTTC. It encodes CASGIGDYGYTF.

The V call is TRBV19, the J call TRBJ1-5; weak D call: TRBD1 (5 bases). The CDR3 extends over 14 amino acids. CDR1 and CDR2 from the germline V gene are LNHDA and SQIVND (reference sequence). Trimming removed 5 bases at V and 2 bases at J, with 10 bases between. DNA for the CDR3: TGTGCCAGTAGTGTTCAGGGAGGCAATCAGCCCCAGCATTTT. Its protein product is CASSVQGGNQPQHF. Together with reference TRBV19 and TRBJ1-5, the CDR3 gives the full variable domain: DGGITQSPKYLFRKEGQNVTLSCEQNLNHDAMYWYRQDPGQGLRLIYYSQIVNDFQKGDIAEGYSVSREKKESFPLTVTSAQKNPTAFYLCASSVQGGNQPQHFGDGTRLSIL.

A few counts support this clone. The V call is TRBV11-3, the J call TRBJ1-1, with TRBD1 as a possible D gene (6 bases). Germline lookup yields CDR1 SGHNT and CDR2 YENEEA. V gave up 3 bases and J gave up 6 bases, with 17 bases separating them. The CDR3 sequence is 15 residues long. Here the CDR3 reads CASSLAAGAGAEAFF. The CDR3 DNA reads TGTGCCAGCAGCTTGGCCGCGGGGGCGGGCGCTGAAGCTTTCTTT.

This clone was picked up a small number of times. The chain links TRBV6-8 to TRBJ2-4; 7 bases match TRBD2. The trim removed 10 bases at V and 0 bases at J, leaving 15 bases unmatched. The CDR3 consists of 17 residues. The germline V gene has CDR1 MNHGY and CDR2 SAAAGT. CDR3 nucleotide sequence: TGTGCCATCGGGGAGGGACGAGATTTGCTAGCCAAAAACATTCAGTACTTC. It yields the protein CAIGEGRDLLAKNIQYF.

The chain links TRBV30 to TRBJ2-5, with D maybe TRBD1 (5 bases). CDR1 and CDR2 (germline): GTSNPN, SVGIG (reference sequence). This CDR3 spans 14 amino acids. V gave up 3 bases and J gave up 2 bases, with 13 bases separating them. The DNA of the CDR3 is TGTGCCTGGAGGGTAAGGGGTCGTCAAGAGACCCAGTACTTC. It specifies CAWRVRGRQETQYF.

The rearrangement uses TRBV30 and TRBJ2-5, with 11 bases lining up with TRBD1. Germline V gene lookup returns CDR1 GTSNPN and CDR2 SVGIG (reference sequence). CDR3 length: 13 amino acids. With 3 bases clipped from V and 4 bases from J, the junction kept 1 base outside the gene matches. The CDR3 nucleotides read TGTGCCTGGAGCGGGACAGGGGGAGAGACCCAGTACTTC. It yields the protein CAWSGTGGETQYF.

In this sample, this clone turned up a few times. V usage is TRBV11-3 and J usage is TRBJ2-1; TRBD2 is a possible D gene (5 bases). Trimming shortened V by 5 bases and J by 0 bases, and 17 bases separated the two germline ends. This CDR3 has 17 amino acids. In germline, CDR1 is SGHNT, CDR2 YENEEA. The CDR3 spells CASSPPEMGASYNEQFF. In DNA form, the CDR3 reads TGTGCCAGCAGCCCCCCCGAGATGGGAGCCTCCTACAATGAGCAGTTCTTC.